These T cell receptor beta chains were read from a single sample in a study of blood T cell repertoires in COVID-19. TCRdb's table, derived via immunoSEQ multiplex PCR, lists solely in-frame clones and lacks some. The sample lists roughly 250,000 clones, approximately 86% occurring once. The sequenced sample consisted of peripheral blood. These receptors came from a woman in her sixties with active or convalescent COVID-19. Each CDR3 is given with its conserved first and last residue. D genes are given only for firm matches. The listing skips clone size in some rows; elsewhere it reads once, few, many or a size class.

J gene | V gene | D gene | clone size | CDR3 length | CDR3 DNA | CDR3 protein
TRBJ2-3 | TRBV2 | TRBD2 | . | 16 | TGTGCCAGCAGTGGGAGGACTAGCGGGAGTACAGATACGCAGTATTTT | CASSGRTSGSTDTQYF
TRBJ1-4 | TRBV10-2 | . | . | 18 | TGCGCCAGCAGTGATCATCCCCTTAGGGTGAGGGCTAATGAAAAACTGTTTTTT | CASSDHPLRVRANEKLFF
TRBJ1-5 | TRBV2 | . | few | 13 | TGTGCCAGCAGAAGGGAGGGCAATCAGCCCCAGCATTTT | CASRREGNQPQHF
TRBJ2-3 | TRBV18 | . | once | 16 | TGTGCCAGCTCACGTGGTCCGGGGTGGGGCACAGATACGCAGTATTTT | CASSRGPGWGTDTQYF
TRBJ2-1 | TRBV10-1 | TRBD1 | . | 13 | TGCGCCAGCAGCACGGGACAGGGCGGCGAGCAGTTCTTC | CASSTGQGGEQFF
TRBJ2-6 | TRBV2 | TRBD1 | . | 17 | TGTGCCAGCAGACCCGGGACAGGGGTCTCTGGGGCCAACGTCCTGACTTTC | CASRPGTGVSGANVLTF
TRBJ2-7 | TRBV27 | TRBD2 | . | 13 | TGTGCCAGCCACCCTAGCGGGAGTTACGAGCAGTACTTC | CASHPSGSYEQYF
TRBJ1-1 | TRBV19 | TRBD1 | . | 15 | TGTGCCAGTAGGGCCCCCCAGGGGGCTTACACTGAAGCTTTCTTT | CASRAPQGAYTEAFF
TRBJ2-1 | TRBV6-6 | . | . | 14 | TGTGCCAGCACCCAGGGGAATCAAGGGAATGAGCAGTTCTTC | CASTQGNQGNEQFF
TRBJ2-3 | TRBV21-1 | . | . | 15 | TGTGCCAGCAAGCCCACAGGGGGCGGCACAGATACGCAGTATTTT | CASKPTGGGTDTQYF
TRBJ1-1 | TRBV3-1/TRBV3-2 | . | . | 14 | TGTGCCAGCAGCCAAGGGGTGGGGGGTACTGAAGCTTTCTTT | CASSQGVGGTEAFF
TRBJ2-3 | TRBV4-2 | . | . | 18 | TGTGCCAGCAGCCTAGACCATTTGAGGGAGCACCCCACAGATACGCAGTATTTT | CASSLDHLREHPTDTQYF
TRBJ1-5 | TRBV2 | TRBD1 | . | 14 | TGTGCCAGCAGTGCGGACAGGGGGTTTCAGCCCCAGCATTTT | CASSADRGFQPQHF